The T cell receptor (beta chain) described here comes from a study of T cells after yellow fever vaccination. The study's findings and limits: FACS-sorted repertoires might harbor abundant contaminating clonotypes from the bulk population. Detected again after the booster were most primary-vaccination clones, at approximately 96% CD4 and 88% CD8.

CDR3 length: 15 amino acids. The ends were cut back, 5 bases at V and 2 bases at J, with 18 bases in the middle. Looked up from germline, CDR1 is DFQATT and CDR2 is SNEGSKA (reference sequence). As regards this clonotype: Its antigen is still unknown.

TCRdb passed the 5' RACE reads through MiXCR, listing each CDR3 protein once. The sample shows about 260,000 distinct CDR3 sequences, about 5% of them seen only once. V usage is TRBV20-1 and J usage is TRBJ2-5; either TRBD1 or TRBD2 may fit D (6 bases each). The sequence was obtained from a man between 18 and 29 years old who received the YFV17D yellow fever vaccine. This specimen consisted of CD4+ T cells sorted from PBMCs, obtained on the day of the yellow fever booster vaccination. In DNA, the CDR3 is TGCAGTGCTGTGGATCCGGGGGCGACACAAGAGACCCAGTACTTC. It translates to CSAVDPGATQETQYF.